Sequencing of this T cell receptor beta chain was carried out in a study of neurological immune-mediated disorders. TCRdb independently ran MiXCR on the 5' RACE reads; one entry per CDR3 protein. The data show roughly 75,000 distinct CDR3 sequences, roughly 13% seen once. Study-wide results and caveats: In HTLV-1-associated myelopathy, TCR clonal expansion was greatest, and in multiple sclerosis it was least, below healthy controls. Subjects shared no identical expanded-clone CDR3 amino acid sequences, suggesting private TCR-beta repertoires in all groups.

The table lists this clonotype with many counts. Its antigen remains unknown. Time point noted: longitudinal time-point 1 (baseline). CDR1 and CDR2 (germline): SGHRS, YFSETQ. The CDR3 sequence is 15 residues long. J was trimmed by 8 bases and V by 4 bases; bases with no gene match: 8. Input material: PBMCs. J is TRBJ2-1 and V is TRBV5-1; 11 bases align to TRBD2. The sequence was collected from a female donor with HTLV-1-associated myelopathy (HAM/TSP). CDR3 amino acids: CASSAISGGADEQFF. As DNA, the CDR3 is TGCGCCAGCAGCGCTATTAGCGGGGGGGCCGATGAGCAGTTCTTC.